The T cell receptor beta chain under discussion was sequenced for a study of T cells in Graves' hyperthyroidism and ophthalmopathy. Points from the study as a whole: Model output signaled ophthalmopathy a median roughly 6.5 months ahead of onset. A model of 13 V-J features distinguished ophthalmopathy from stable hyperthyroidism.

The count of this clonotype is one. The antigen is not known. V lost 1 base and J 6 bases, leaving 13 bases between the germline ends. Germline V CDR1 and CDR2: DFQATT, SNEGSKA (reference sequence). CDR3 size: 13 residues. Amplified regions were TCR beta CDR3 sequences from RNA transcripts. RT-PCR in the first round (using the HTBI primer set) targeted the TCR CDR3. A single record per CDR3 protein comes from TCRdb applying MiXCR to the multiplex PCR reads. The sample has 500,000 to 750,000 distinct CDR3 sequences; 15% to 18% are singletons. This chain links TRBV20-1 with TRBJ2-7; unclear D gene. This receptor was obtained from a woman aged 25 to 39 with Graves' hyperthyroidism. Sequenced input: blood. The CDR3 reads CSARVPGACEQYF. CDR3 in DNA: TGCAGTGCTAGAGTCCCTGGCGCCTGCGAGCAGTACTTC.